A selection of T cell receptor beta chains follows, all from one sample in a study of blood T cell repertoires in COVID-19. The data were produced by immunoSEQ multiplex PCR, yet TCRdb's version contains in-frame clones alone and is incomplete. The table shows some 180,000 clones, with 70% to 90% occurring only once. Sequencing was performed on peripheral blood. These receptors were collected from a man in his forties or fifties who had recovered from COVID-19. CDR3s leave out the opening cysteine and the closing phenylalanine or tryptophan.

J gene	V gene	CDR3 protein
TRBJ2-7	TRBV28	ASSSMAGQGVYEQY
TRBJ1-5	TRBV2	ASSVDKNQPQH
TRBJ2-7	TRBV9	ASSPSGQGGYEQY
TRBJ1-1	TRBV9	ASSVEPGWSTEAF
TRBJ2-1	TRBV4-1	ASSQVGTAGGPYNEQF
TRBJ2-2	TRBV7-3	ASSPGETTGELF
TRBJ2-7	TRBV5-1	ASSQGLGYEQY
TRBJ1-2	TRBV29-1	SVGQVSYGYT
TRBJ1-2	TRBV5-1	ASSSAGDRGGYT
TRBJ1-2	TRBV10-2	ASSESTGDYGYT
TRBJ2-1	TRBV7-2	ASTRRGGNEQF
TRBJ2-1	TRBV28	ASSLTAGGRNEQF
TRBJ2-1	TRBV28	ASSPRGFSSYNEQF
TRBJ2-1	TRBV29-1	SVDGSSYNEQF
TRBJ1-3	TRBV24-1	ATSDLDRGSGNTIY
TRBJ2-7	TRBV7-6	ASSLDVAGVSFEQY
TRBJ1-1	TRBV18	ASSPGGDGTEAF
TRBJ2-3	TRBV19	ASSFERGGTDTQY
TRBJ2-1	TRBV5-1	ASSTTTGHDEQF
TRBJ1-4	TRBV19	ASSIDRATNEKLF
TRBJ2-7	TRBV19	ASTGRSYEQY
TRBJ1-3	TRBV5-8	ASSLDRQDKFSTIY
TRBJ1-1	TRBV5-1	ASSLVSGNTEAF
TRBJ2-3	TRBV5-6	ASSLEEGTDTQY
TRBJ1-5	TRBV4-1	ASSQDGRGFNQPQH